This TCR beta chain was sequenced during a study of blood T cell repertoires in COVID-19. Source study methods: Researchers report that nucleated cell counts were estimated from reference gene primer amplification. The data were produced by immunoSEQ multiplex PCR, yet TCRdb's version contains in-frame clones alone and is incomplete. The V and J calls and clone size are taken from that table; D and trimming were inferred from the DNA. This sample carries 250,000 to 300,000 clones, 88% of them seen once, and the ten largest clones take about 11%. V shed 4 bases, J shed 2 bases, and the junction held 10 bases outside the gene matches. The V gene's germline CDR1 is SEHNR and CDR2 FQNEAQ (reference sequence). This CDR3 has 16 amino acids.

The TCR originated in a woman in her 30s with COVID-19, enrolled during active disease. Sequenced: peripheral blood. The chain employs TRBV7-9 and TRBJ2-7; 8 bases align to TRBD1. This CDR3 reads CASSSRDRRTTYEQYF. The CDR3 DNA follows: TGTGCCAGCAGCTCAAGGGACAGGCGAACGACCTACGAGCAGTACTTC.